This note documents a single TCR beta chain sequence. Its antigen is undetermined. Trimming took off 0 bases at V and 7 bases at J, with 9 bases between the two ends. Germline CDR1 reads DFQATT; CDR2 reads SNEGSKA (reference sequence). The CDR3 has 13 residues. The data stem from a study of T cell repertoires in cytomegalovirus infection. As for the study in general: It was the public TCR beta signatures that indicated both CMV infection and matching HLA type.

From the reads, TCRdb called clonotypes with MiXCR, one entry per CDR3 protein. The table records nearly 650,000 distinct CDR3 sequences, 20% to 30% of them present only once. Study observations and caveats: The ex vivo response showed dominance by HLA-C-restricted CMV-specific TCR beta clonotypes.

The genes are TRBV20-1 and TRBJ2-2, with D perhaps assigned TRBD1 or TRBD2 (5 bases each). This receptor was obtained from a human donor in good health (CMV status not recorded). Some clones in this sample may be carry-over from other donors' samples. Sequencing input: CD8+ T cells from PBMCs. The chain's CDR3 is CSARDWGSGELFF. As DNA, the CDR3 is TGCAGTGCTAGAGATTGGGGGAGCGGGGAGCTGTTTTTT.